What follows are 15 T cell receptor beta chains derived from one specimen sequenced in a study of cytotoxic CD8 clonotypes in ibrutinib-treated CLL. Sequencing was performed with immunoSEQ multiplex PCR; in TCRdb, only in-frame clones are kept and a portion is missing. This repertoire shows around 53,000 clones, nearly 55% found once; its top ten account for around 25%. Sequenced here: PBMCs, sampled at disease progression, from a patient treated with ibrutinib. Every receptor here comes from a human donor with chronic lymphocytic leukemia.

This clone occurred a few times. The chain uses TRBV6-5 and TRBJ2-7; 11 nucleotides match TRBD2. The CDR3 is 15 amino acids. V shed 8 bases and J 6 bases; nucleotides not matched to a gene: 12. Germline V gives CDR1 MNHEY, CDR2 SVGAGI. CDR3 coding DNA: TGTGCCAGCGGTGGACTAGCGGGCCCCACGGGCGAGCAGTACTTC. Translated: CASGGLAGPTGEQYF.

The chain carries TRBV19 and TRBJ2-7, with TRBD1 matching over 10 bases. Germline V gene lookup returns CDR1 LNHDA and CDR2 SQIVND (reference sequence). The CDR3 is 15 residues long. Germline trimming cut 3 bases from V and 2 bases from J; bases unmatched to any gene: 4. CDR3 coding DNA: TGTGCCAGTAGTATTTTCGGACAGGGGGCCTACGAGCAGTACTTC. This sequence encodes CASSIFGQGAYEQYF.

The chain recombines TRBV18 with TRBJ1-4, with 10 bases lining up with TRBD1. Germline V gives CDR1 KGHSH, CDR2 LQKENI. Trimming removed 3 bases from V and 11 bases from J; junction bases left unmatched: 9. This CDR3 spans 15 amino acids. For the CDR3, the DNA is TGTGCCAGCTCACCGCCGTCCCGGGACAGGGGTAAACTGTTTTTT. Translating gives CASSPPSRDRGKLFF.

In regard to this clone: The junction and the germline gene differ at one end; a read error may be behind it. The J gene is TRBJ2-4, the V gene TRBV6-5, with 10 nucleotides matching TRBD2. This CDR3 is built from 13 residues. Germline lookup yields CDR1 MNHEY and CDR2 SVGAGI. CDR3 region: CASSPSGGNIQYF. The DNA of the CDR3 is TGTGCCAGCAGTCCTAGCGGGGGAAACATTCAGTATTTC.

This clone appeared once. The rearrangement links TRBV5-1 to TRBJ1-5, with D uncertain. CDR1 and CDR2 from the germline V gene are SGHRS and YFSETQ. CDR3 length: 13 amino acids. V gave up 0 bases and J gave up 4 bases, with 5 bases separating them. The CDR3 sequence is CASSLALNQPQHF. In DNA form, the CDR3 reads TGCGCCAGCAGCTTGGCGTTGAATCAGCCCCAGCATTTT.

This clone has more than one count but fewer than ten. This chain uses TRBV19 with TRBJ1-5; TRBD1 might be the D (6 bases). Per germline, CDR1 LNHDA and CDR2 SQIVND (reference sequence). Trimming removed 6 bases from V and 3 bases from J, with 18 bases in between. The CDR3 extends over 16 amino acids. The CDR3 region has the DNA TGTGCCAGTAGCAGACGGGACACCCGGAACAATCAGCCCCAGCATTTT. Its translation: CASSRRDTRNNQPQHF.

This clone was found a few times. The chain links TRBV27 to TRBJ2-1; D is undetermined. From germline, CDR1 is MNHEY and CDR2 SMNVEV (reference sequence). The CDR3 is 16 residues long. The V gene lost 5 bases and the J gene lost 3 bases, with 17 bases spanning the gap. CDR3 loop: CASSGLRGIFYNEQFF. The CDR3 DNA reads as TGTGCCAGCAGTGGTCTGCGCGGCATCTTCTACAATGAGCAGTTCTTC.

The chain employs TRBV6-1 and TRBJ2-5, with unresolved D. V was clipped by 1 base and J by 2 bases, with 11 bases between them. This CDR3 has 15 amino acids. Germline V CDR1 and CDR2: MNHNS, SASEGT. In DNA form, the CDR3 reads TGTGCCAGCAGTGAAGGCTCCGGGCCACAAGAGACCCAGTACTTC. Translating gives CASSEGSGPQETQYF.

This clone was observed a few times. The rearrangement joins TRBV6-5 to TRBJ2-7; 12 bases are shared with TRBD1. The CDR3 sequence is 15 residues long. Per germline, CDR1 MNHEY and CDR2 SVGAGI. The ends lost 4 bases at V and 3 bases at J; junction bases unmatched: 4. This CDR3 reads CASSWGQGAVYEQYF. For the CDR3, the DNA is TGTGCCAGCAGTTGGGGACAGGGGGCCGTCTACGAGCAGTACTTC.

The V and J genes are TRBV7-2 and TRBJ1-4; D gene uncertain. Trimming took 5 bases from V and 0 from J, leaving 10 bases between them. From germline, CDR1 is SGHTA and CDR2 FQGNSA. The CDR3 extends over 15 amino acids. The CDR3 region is CASSARLTTNEKLFF. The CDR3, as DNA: TGTGCCAGCAGCGCGAGACTAACAACTAATGAAAAACTGTTTTTT.

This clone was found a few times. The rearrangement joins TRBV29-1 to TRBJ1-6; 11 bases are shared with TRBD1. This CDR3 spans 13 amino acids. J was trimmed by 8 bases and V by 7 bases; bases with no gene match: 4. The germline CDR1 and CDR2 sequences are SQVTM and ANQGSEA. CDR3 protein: CSAGQGADSPLHF. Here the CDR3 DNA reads TGCAGCGCTGGACAGGGGGCTGATTCACCCCTCCACTTT.

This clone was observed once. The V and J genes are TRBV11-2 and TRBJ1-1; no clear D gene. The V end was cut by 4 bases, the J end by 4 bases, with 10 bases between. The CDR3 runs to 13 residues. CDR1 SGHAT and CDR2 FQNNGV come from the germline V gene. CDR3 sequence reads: CASSYRFGTEAFF. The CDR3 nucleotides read TGTGCCAGCAGCTACCGATTCGGCACTGAAGCTTTCTTT.

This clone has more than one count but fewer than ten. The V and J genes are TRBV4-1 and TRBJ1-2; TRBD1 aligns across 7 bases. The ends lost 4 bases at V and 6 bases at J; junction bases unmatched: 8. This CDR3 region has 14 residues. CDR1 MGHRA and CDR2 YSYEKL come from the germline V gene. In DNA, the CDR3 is TGCGCCAGCAGCCCGCAGACAGGGTGGGATGGCTACACCTTC. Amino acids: CASSPQTGWDGYTF.

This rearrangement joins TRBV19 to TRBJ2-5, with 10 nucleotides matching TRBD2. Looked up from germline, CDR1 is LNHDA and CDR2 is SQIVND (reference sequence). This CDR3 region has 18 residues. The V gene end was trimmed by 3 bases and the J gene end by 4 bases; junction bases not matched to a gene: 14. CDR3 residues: CASSIRLAGVPFPETQYF. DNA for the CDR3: TGTGCCAGTAGTATTAGGCTAGCGGGAGTCCCCTTTCCAGAGACCCAGTACTTC.

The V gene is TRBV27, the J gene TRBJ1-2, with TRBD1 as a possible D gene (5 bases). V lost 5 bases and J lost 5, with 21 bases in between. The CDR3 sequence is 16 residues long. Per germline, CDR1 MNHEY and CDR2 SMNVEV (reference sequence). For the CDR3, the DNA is TGTGCCAGCAGTCCATCTAGGGGCAGGATATTATATGGCTACACCTTC. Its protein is CASSPSRGRILYGYTF.